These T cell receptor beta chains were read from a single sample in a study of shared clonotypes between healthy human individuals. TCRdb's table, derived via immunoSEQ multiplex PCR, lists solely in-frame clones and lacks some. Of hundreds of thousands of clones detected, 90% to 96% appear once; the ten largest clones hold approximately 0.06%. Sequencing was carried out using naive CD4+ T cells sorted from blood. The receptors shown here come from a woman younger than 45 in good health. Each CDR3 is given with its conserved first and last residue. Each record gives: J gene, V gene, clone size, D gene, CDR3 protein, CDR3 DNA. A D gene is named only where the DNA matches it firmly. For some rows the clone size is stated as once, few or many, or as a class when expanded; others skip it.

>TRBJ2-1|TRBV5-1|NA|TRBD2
CASSSSGSYNEQFF
TGCGCCAGCAGCTCTAGCGGGAGCTACAATGAGCAGTTCTTC
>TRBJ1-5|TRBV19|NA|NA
CASRAGTASNQPQHF
TGTGCCAGTAGGGCCGGGACGGCTAGCAATCAGCCCCAGCATTTT
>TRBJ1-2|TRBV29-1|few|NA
CSVGREKGYTF
TGCAGCGTTGGAAGGGAGAAGGGCTACACCTTC
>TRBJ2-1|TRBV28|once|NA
CASTLYNEQFF
TGTGCCAGCACCCTGTACAATGAGCAGTTCTTC
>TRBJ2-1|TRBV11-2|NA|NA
CASSLDRGPYNEQFF
TGTGCCAGCAGCTTAGATCGGGGGCCCTACAATGAGCAGTTCTTC
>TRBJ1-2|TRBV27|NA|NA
CASGPGKGRFYGYTF
TGTGCCAGCGGTCCCGGTAAAGGACGGTTCTATGGCTACACCTTC
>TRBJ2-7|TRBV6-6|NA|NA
CATQGGLSYEQYF
TGTGCCACCCAAGGGGGGTTATCCTACGAGCAGTACTTC
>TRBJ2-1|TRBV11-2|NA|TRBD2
CASSSTSGLYNEQFF
TGTGCCAGCAGCTCGACTAGCGGACTCTACAATGAGCAGTTCTTC
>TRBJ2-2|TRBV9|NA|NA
CASSPQLTGELFF
TGTGCCAGCAGCCCCCAGTTGACCGGGGAGCTGTTTTTT
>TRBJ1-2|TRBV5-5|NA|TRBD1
CASRPGQGLYGYTF
TGTGCCAGCAGACCCGGACAGGGCCTCTATGGCTACACCTTC
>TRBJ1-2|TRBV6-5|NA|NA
CASSYSGQGNYGYTF
TGTGCCAGCAGTTACTCGGGGCAGGGCAACTATGGCTACACCTTC
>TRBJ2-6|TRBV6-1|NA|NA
CASSERGSSGANVLTF
TGTGCCAGCAGTGAACGGGGTAGCTCTGGGGCCAACGTCCTGACTTTC
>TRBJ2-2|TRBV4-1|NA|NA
CASSQDFDGSNTGELFF
TGCGCCAGCAGCCAAGATTTTGACGGATCGAACACCGGGGAGCTGTTTTTT
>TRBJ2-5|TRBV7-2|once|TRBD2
CASSFRAGGVETQYF
TGTGCCAGCAGCTTTCGCGCGGGAGGGGTAGAGACCCAGTACTTC
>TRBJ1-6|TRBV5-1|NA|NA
CASSFHRGNSPLHF
TGCGCCAGCAGCTTTCACAGAGGAAATTCACCCCTCCACTTT